This T cell receptor beta chain was identified in a study of Graves' ophthalmopathy and Graves' hyperthyroidism. This clonotype was counted between two and nine times. The antigen is undetermined. Findings of the study overall: Prediction of ophthalmopathy progression reached around 71% sensitivity and 72% to 75% specificity.

Being free of ophthalmopathy for 18 months of follow-up defined stable hyperthyroidism. Using RNA transcripts, the TCR beta CDR3 regions were amplified. RT-PCR was first run with HTBI primers, then multiplex PCR in a second round. In TCRdb, the multiplex PCR reads were re-called with MiXCR into one record per CDR3 protein. The sample holds more than 300,000 distinct CDR3 sequences, about 16% seen once. V lost 6 bases and J lost 3; bases outside the gene matches: 5. The germline V gene encodes CDR1 DFQATT and CDR2 SNEGSKA (reference sequence). The CDR3 is 14 amino acids. This chain connects TRBV20-1 to TRBJ1-6; 7 positions agree with TRBD1. The clonotype comes from a young woman with stable Graves' hyperthyroidism. Specimen: peripheral blood. The CDR3: CSAPQGDYNSPLHF. CDR3 nucleotide sequence: TGCAGTGCCCCTCAGGGGGACTATAATTCACCCCTCCACTTT.